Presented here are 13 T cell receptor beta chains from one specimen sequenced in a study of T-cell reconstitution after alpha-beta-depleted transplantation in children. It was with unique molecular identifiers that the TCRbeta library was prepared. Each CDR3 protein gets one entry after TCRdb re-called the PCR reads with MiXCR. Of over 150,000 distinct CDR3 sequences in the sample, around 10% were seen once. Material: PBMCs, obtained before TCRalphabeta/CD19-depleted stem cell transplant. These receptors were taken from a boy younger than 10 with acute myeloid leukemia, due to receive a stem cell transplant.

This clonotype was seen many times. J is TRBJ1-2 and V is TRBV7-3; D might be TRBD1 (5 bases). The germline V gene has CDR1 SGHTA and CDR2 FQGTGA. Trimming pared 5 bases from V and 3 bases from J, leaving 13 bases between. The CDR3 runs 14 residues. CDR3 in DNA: TGTGCCAGCAGCCTCTGGACACCAGACTATGGCTACACCTTC. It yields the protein CASSLWTPDYGYTF.

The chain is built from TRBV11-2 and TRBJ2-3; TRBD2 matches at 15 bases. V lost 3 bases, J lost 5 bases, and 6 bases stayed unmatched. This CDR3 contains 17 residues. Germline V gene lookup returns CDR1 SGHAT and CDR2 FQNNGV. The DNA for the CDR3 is TGTGCCAGCAGCTTCGGACTAGCGGGGGGGCCAAGAGATACGCAGTATTTT. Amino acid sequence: CASSFGLAGGPRDTQYF.

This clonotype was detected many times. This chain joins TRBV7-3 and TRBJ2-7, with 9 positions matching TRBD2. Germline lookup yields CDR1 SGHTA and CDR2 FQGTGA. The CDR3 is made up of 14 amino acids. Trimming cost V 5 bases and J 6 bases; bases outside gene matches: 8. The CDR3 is CASSLSGRSIEQYF. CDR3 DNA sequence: TGTGCCAGCAGCCTTAGCGGGAGATCTATCGAGCAGTACTTC.

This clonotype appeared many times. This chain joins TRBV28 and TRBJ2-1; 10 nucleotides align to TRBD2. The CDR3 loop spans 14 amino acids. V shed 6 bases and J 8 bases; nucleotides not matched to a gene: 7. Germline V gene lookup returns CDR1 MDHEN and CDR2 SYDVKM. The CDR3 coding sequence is TGTGCCAGCAGCTCTAGCGGGAGAAACGATGAGCAGTTCTTC. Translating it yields CASSSSGRNDEQFF.

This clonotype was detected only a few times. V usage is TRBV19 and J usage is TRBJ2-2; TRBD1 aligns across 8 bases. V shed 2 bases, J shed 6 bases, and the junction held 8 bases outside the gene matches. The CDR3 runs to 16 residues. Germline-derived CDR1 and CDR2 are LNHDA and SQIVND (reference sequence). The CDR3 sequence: CASSIKPGGPSGELFF. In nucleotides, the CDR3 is TGTGCCAGTAGTATAAAGCCAGGGGGCCCGTCCGGGGAGCTGTTTTTT.

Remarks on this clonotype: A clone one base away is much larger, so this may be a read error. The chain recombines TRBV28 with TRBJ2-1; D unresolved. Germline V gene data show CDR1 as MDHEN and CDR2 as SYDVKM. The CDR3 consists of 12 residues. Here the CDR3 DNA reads TGTTCCAGCAGTTTAAGGGTTTATGAGCAGTTCTTC. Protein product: CSSSLRVYEQFF.

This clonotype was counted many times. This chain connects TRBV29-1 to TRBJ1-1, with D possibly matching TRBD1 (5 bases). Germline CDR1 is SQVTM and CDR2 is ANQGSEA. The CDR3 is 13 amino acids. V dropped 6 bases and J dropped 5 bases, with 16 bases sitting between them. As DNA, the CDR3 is TGCAGCGTCGCCACTGGGGGGGGGACTGAAGCTTTCTTT. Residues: CSVATGGGTEAFF.

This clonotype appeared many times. The CDR3 reads CASATAVNTEAFF. CDR3 DNA: TGCGCCAGCGCGACGGCTGTGAACACTGAAGCTTTCTTT. The chain uses TRBV5-1 and TRBJ1-1; D gene unclear. Per the germline V gene, CDR1 is SGHRS and CDR2 is YFSETQ. CDR3 length: 13 amino acids. Trimming removed 7 bases from V and 0 bases from J, with 10 bases in between.

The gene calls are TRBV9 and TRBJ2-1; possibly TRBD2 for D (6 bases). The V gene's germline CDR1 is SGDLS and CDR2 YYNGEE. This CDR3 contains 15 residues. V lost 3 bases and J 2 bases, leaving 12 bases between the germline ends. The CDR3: CASSDGSQAYNEQFF. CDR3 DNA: TGTGCCAGCAGCGACGGGAGCCAAGCCTACAATGAGCAGTTCTTC. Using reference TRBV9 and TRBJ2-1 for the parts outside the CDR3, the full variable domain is DSGVTQTPKHLITATGQRVTLRCSPRSGDLSVYWYQQSLDQGLQFLIQYYNGEERAKGNILERFSAQQFPDLHSELNLSSLELGDSALYFCASSDGSQAYNEQFFGPGTRLTVL.

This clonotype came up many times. Here the CDR3 reads CSARDIGGRRTGLMRNEQFF. The CDR3 DNA sequence: TGCAGTGCTAGAGATATCGGTGGGCGGCGGACAGGGTTGATGCGGAATGAGCAGTTCTTC. The chain carries TRBV20-1 and TRBJ2-1, with 8 bases lining up with TRBD1. The CDR3 totals 20 residues. The V segment lost 0 bases and the J segment 7 bases; nucleotides outside the gene matches: 23. Germline loops: CDR1 DFQATT, CDR2 SNEGSKA (reference sequence).

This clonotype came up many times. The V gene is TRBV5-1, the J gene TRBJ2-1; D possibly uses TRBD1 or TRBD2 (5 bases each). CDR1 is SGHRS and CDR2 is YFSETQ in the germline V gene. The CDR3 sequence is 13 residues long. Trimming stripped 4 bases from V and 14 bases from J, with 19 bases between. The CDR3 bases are TGCGCCAGCAGCCCTCGGGACCATCGAGCAGAGTTCTTC. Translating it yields CASSPRDHRAEFF.

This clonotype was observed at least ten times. CDR3: CSALADTNTGELFF. CDR3 nucleotides: TGCAGTGCTTTAGCGGATACGAACACCGGGGAGCTGTTTTTT. This sequence joins TRBV20-1 and TRBJ2-2; perhaps TRBD2 as D (6 bases). The CDR3 contains 14 residues. Per the germline V gene, CDR1 is DFQATT and CDR2 is SNEGSKA (reference sequence). V was clipped by 5 bases and J by 0 bases, with 10 bases between them.

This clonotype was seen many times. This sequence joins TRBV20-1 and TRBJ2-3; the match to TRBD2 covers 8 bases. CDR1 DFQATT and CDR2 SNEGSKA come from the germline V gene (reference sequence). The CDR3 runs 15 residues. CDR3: CIADPGGRSTDTQYF. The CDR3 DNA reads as TGCATTGCGGATCCGGGGGGGCGTAGCACAGATACGCAGTATTTT.